What follows is one T cell receptor beta chain and its context. Its specificity is not known. These data belong to a study of radiation and T cells in renal cell carcinoma. V was trimmed by 0 bases and J by 4 bases, leaving 10 bases between them. The germline gives CDR1 SGHNT, CDR2 YYREEE (reference sequence). The CDR3 is 14 amino acids. Time point of the sample: baseline pretreatment blood. Treatment noted: 15 Gy SBRT to primary tumor, nephrectomy 4 weeks later. Study conclusions and caveats: From baseline, blood top tumor clonotypes peaked at 2 weeks post-radiation.

Method: immunoSEQ multiplex PCR; TCRdb's copy keeps in-frame clones and lacks some. Counted here are 130,000 or so clones, around four fifths occurring once; the ten biggest clones make up roughly 25%. This TCR derives from a woman aged 50 to 60 with renal cell carcinoma. The material was blood, obtained from a patient whose treatment included radiotherapy and nephrectomy. The rearrangement uses TRBV5-4 and TRBJ1-2; TRBD1 is a possible D gene (5 bases). CDR3 DNA: TGTGCCAGCAGCTTGGGCCAGGGCCTCTATGGCTACACCTTC. Protein sequence: CASSLGQGLYGYTF. Based on the CDR3 plus reference TRBV5-4 and TRBJ1-2, the full variable domain is ETGVTQSPTHLIKTRGQQVTLRCSSQSGHNTVSWYQQALGQGPQFIFQYYREEENGRGNFPPRFSGLQFPNYSSELNVNALELDDSALYLCASSLGQGLYGYTFGSGTRLTVV.